This entry lists 4 T cell receptor beta chains sequenced from one sample in a study of T cell changes during pregnancy in multiple sclerosis. The assay was immunoSEQ multiplex PCR, and TCRdb's table has in-frame clones only and misses some. Of about 57,000 clones in the sample, 80% to 95% were seen once. Sequences were derived from CD4+ T cells from peripheral blood mononuclear cells, sampled in the third trimester of pregnancy. The receptors shown here come from a female donor with multiple sclerosis, enrolled in a pregnancy study.

This clone was seen more than once but under ten times. The J gene is TRBJ1-3, the V gene TRBV2, with TRBD1 identical over 7 bases. The CDR3 sequence is 12 residues long. V lost 8 bases, J lost 4 bases, and 2 bases stayed unmatched. Germline V gene lookup returns CDR1 SNHLY and CDR2 FYNNEI. The CDR3 sequence is CASRDSGNTIYF. Here the CDR3 DNA reads TGTGCCAGCCGGGACAGCGGAAACACCATATATTTT.

The chain links TRBV6-5 to TRBJ1-2; the D is unclear. Germline V CDR1 and CDR2: MNHEY, SVGAGI. The CDR3 is 16 residues long. Trimming pared 0 bases from V and 1 base from J, leaving 12 bases between. CDR3 coding DNA: TGTGCCAGCAGTTACTCGGCGGGGAAGGGTAACTATGGCTACACCTTC. Its protein product is CASSYSAGKGNYGYTF.

The chain joins TRBV7-2 to TRBJ1-2; D might be TRBD1 (5 bases). The length of the CDR3 is 13 residues. The germline V gene has CDR1 SGHTA and CDR2 FQGNSA. The V end was cut by 5 bases, the J end by 3 bases, with 10 bases between. The CDR3 protein is CASSRARDYGYTF. CDR3 nucleotides: TGTGCCAGCAGCAGGGCCAGGGACTATGGCTACACCTTC.

The chain combines TRBV4-2 with TRBJ2-3; D possibly corresponds to TRBD2 (6 bases). Germline CDR1 LGHNA, CDR2 YNFKEQ. Trimming stripped 5 bases from V and 2 bases from J, with 17 bases between. This CDR3 has 16 amino acids. The DNA of the CDR3 is TGTGCCAGCAGCGGCGGGGCGGACTGGGACACAGATACGCAGTATTTT. This translates into CASSGGADWDTDTQYF.